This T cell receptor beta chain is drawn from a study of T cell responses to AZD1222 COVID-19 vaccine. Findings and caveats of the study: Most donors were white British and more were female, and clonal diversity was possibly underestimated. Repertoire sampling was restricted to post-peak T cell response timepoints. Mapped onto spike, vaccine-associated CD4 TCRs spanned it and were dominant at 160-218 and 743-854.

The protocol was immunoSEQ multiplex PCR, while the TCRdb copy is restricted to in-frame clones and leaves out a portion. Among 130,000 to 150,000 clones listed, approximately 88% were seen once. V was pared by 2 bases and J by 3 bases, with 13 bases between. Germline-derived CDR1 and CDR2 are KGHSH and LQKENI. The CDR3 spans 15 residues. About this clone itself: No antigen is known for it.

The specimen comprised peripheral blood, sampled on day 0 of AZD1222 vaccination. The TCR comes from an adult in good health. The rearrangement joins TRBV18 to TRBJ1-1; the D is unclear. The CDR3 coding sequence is TGTGCCAGCTCACCAGGGAAGGGAAGGGACACTGAAGCTTTCTTT. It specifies CASSPGKGRDTEAFF.